Following are 9 T cell receptor beta chains from one sample sequenced in a study of CD8+CD57+ T cells in acquired aplastic anemia (dated by TCRdb to 2016 to 2019). Expansion of CD8+CD57+ cells had been shown by flow cytometry in the patients chosen for sequencing. Sequenced on an Illumina HiSeq 2000. Genomic DNA was used as template for profiling of TCR beta VDJ combinations and CDR3 sequences. TCRdb reprocessed the public reads (quality trimming at Q25 with fastp, clone calling with MiXCR) and kept in-frame beta chains. Rows are unified per CDR3 protein, each entry keeping the most common DNA and genes. The sample includes just over 450,000 distinct CDR3 sequences, with under 40% observed a single time. Approximately 0.82% of the sample belongs to the ten largest clones. What was sequenced was sorted CD4+, CD8+, or CD8+CD57+ T cells (not recorded which) from PBMCs. The receptors were sampled from a human donor with aplastic anemia.

This clonotype was seen only a few times. CDR3 sequence: CASSLIPVSSTDTQYF. For the CDR3, the DNA is TGTGCCAGCAGCTTAATTCCTGTTTCTAGCACAGATACGCAGTATTTT. The rearrangement links TRBV11-2 to TRBJ2-3, with D uncertain. CDR1 is SGHAT, CDR2 FQNNGV, per germline. There are 16 residues in the CDR3. The V and J ends lost 2 bases and 0 bases respectively, with 12 bases between them.

This clonotype was seen repeatedly, ten times or more. The gene calls are TRBV20-1 and TRBJ1-5; perhaps TRBD1 as D (5 bases). Trimming took 5 bases from V and 3 from J, leaving 14 bases between them. CDR1 is DFQATT, CDR2 SNEGSKA, per germline (reference sequence). The CDR3 is made up of 14 amino acids. CDR3 in DNA: TGCAGTGCTGGGGGTGGCGGGACCAATCAGCCCCAGCATTTT. The encoded protein is CSAGGGGTNQPQHF.

In DNA form, the CDR3 reads TGTGCCAGCAGCTTAGTATGGGGGTCCGGGGCCAACGTCCTGACTTTC. Protein sequence: CASSLVWGSGANVLTF. The chain has TRBV13 and TRBJ2-6; D is possibly TRBD1 or TRBD2 (5 bases each). The germline V gene encodes CDR1 PRHDT and CDR2 FYEKMQ (reference sequence). Trimming left V 1 base short and J 4 bases short, with 11 bases between. This CDR3 is 16 amino acids long. Complete variable domain (other parts from reference TRBV13 and TRBJ2-6): AAGVIQSPRHLIKEKRETATLKCYPIPRHDTVYWYQQGPGQDPQFLISFYEKMQSDKGSIPDRFSAQQFSDYHSELNMSSLELGDSALYFCASSLVWGSGANVLTFGAGSRLTVL.

The chain is built from TRBV19 and TRBJ1-2, with D hard to call. The germline V and J ends were trimmed by 6 bases and 2 bases, with 7 bases remaining between them. Germline CDR1 and CDR2: LNHDA and SQIVND (reference sequence). The CDR3 totals 12 residues. CDR3 loop: CASRRSNYGYTF. The CDR3 DNA sequence: TGTGCCAGTAGGCGGTCAAACTATGGCTACACCTTC.

This clonotype showed up many times. This sequence joins TRBV7-3 and TRBJ2-7; 10 bases line up with TRBD1. The germline V gene encodes CDR1 SGHTA and CDR2 FQGTGA. The CDR3 runs 14 residues. V was clipped by 5 bases and J by 6 bases; unmatched bases: 7. CDR3 protein: CASSARQGAVEQYF. The DNA for the CDR3 is TGTGCCAGCAGCGCGCGACAGGGGGCGGTCGAGCAGTACTTC.

The J gene is TRBJ1-4, the V gene TRBV30, with D perhaps TRBD1 (5 bases). CDR1 is GTSNPN, CDR2 SVGIG, per germline (reference sequence). This CDR3 contains 13 residues. Deletions cut 1 base from V and 4 bases from J, with 7 bases between. The CDR3 sequence is CAWSGRGNEKLFF. In DNA form, the CDR3 reads TGTGCCTGGAGTGGGAGGGGTAATGAAAAACTGTTTTTT.

Only a few counts were recorded for this clonotype. The CDR3 DNA reads as TGTGCCAGCAGCTTAGCCTTAGGGAACACTGAAGCTTTCTTT. Protein sequence: CASSLALGNTEAFF. V gene TRBV7-3 combines with J gene TRBJ1-1; D unresolved. This CDR3 has 14 amino acids. Germline assignment: CDR1 SGHTA and CDR2 FQGTGA. Trimming removed 2 bases at V and 1 base at J, with 8 bases between.

Concerning this clonotype itself: This may be a read error: a much more frequent sequence differs by one nucleotide. V is TRBV11-2 and J is TRBJ2-2; 9 positions match TRBD1. CDR3 length equals 15 residues. Germline V gene lookup returns CDR1 SGHAT and CDR2 FQNNGV. With 3 bases clipped from V and 3 bases from J, the junction kept 2 bases outside the gene matches. CDR3 residues: CASSFGQGYTGELFF. For the CDR3, the DNA is TGTGCCAGCAGCTTTGGACAGGGGTACACCGGGGAGCTGTTTTTT.

This clonotype was picked up many times. This chain uses TRBV20-1 with TRBJ1-5; D is unresolved. Per the germline V gene, CDR1 is DFQATT and CDR2 is SNEGSKA (reference sequence). The germline V and J ends were trimmed by 6 bases and 1 base, with 10 bases remaining between them. This CDR3 is 13 amino acids long. This CDR3 reads CSAAGGSNQPQHF. The CDR3 DNA is TGCAGTGCCGCAGGAGGGAGCAATCAGCCCCAGCATTTT.